The T cell receptor beta chain described here comes from a study of blood T cell repertoires in COVID-19. The CDR3 loop spans 22 amino acids. The V and J ends lost 2 bases and 2 bases, in that order; junction bases with no gene match: 23. CDR1 and CDR2 (germline): LGHNA, YSLEER. Original processing methods: How many nucleated cells were present was estimated from reference gene primer amplification. Produced via immunoSEQ multiplex PCR; TCRdb's table is partial and in-frame only. The V and J calls and clone size are taken from that table; D and trimming were inferred from the DNA. Found here are 70,000 or so clones, under 95% of them singletons; the top ten hold 8.5%.

The clonotype originates from a human donor in a cohort sampled during active COVID-19. This chain links TRBV4-3 with TRBJ1-5, with TRBD1 matching 8 bases. What was sequenced was peripheral blood. The CDR3 loop reads CASSQLPPWGQENLICNQPQHF. As DNA, the CDR3 is TGCGCCAGCAGCCAACTCCCTCCTTGGGGACAGGAGAACCTCATCTGCAATCAGCCCCAGCATTTT.